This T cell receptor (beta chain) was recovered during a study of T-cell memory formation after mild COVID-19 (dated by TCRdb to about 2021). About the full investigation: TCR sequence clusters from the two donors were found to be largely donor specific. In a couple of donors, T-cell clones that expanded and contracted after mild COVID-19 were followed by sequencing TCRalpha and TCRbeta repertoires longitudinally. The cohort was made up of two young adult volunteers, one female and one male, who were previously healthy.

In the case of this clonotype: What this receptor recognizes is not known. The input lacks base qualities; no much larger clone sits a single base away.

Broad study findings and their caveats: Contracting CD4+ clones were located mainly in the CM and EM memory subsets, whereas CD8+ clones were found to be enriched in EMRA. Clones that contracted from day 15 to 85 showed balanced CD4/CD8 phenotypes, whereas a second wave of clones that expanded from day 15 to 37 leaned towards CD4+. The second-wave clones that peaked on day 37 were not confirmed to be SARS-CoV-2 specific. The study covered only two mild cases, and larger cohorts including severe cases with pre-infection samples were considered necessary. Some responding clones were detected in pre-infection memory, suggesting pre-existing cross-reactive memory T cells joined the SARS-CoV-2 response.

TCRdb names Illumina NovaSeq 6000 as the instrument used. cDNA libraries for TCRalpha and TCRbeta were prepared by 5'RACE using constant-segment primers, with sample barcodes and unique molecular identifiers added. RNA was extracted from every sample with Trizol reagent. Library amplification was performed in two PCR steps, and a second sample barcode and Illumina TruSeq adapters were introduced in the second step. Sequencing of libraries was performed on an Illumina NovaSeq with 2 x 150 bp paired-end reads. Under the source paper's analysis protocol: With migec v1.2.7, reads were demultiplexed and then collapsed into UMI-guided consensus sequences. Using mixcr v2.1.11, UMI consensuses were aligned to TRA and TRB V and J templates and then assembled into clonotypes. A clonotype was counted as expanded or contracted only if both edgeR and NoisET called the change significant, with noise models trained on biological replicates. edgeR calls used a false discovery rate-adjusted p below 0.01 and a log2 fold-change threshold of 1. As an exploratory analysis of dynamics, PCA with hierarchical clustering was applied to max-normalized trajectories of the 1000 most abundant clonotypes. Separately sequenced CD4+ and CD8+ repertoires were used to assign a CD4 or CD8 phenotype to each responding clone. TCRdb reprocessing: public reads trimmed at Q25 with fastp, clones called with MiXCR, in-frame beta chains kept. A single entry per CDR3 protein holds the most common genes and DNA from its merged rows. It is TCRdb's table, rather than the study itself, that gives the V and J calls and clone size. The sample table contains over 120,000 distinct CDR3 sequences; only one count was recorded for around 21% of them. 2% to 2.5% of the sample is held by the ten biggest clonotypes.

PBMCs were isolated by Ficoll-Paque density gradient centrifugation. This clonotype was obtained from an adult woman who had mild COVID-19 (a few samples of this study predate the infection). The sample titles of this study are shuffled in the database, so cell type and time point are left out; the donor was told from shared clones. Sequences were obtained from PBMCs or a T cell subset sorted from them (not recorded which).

The CDR3 protein is CSASPSGRADTQYF. The DNA reads as follows: TGCAGTGCTAGTCCGAGCGGGAGGGCAGATACGCAGTATTTT. The receptor chain draws on TRBV20-1 and TRBJ2-3; 10 middle bases align to TRBD2. The CDR3, from cysteine to phenylalanine, totals 14 residues. The read is trimmed to its CDR3 DNA, 42 bases read in frame from base 1. CDR1 DFQATT and CDR2 SNEGSKA are derived from the germline V gene (reference sequence). V and J are trimmed by 3 bases and 4 bases, and the gene matches miss 4 bases of the junction.